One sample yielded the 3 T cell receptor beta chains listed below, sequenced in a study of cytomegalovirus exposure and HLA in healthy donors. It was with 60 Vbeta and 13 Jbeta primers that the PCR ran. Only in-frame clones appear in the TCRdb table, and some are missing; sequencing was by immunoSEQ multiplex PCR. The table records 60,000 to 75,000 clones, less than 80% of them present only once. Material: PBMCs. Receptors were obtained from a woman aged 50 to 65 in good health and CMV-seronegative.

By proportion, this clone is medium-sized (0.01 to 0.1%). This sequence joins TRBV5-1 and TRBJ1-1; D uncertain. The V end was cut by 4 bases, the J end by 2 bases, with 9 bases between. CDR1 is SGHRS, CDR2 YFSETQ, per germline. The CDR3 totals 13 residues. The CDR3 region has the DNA TGCGCCAGCAGCCCAACAACAAACACTGAAGCTTTCTTT. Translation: CASSPTTNTEAFF.

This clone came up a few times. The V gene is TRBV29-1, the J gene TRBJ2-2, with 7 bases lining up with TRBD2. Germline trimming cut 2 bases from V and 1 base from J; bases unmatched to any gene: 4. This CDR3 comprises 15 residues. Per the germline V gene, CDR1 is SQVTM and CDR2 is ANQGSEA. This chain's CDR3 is CSVELASGNTGELFF. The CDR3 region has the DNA TGCAGCGTTGAATTGGCTAGCGGGAACACCGGGGAGCTGTTTTTT.

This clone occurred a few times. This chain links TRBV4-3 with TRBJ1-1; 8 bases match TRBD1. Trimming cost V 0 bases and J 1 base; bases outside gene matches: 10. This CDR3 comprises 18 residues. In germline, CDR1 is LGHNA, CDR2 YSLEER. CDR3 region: CASSQEFGRGLRNTEAFF. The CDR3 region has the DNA TGCGCCAGCAGCCAAGAATTCGGCAGGGGGCTTAGGAACACTGAAGCTTTCTTT.